This T cell receptor (beta chain) emerged from a study of blood T cell repertoires in COVID-19. CDR1 is ENHRY and CDR2 is SYGVKD in the germline V gene. V was clipped by 0 bases and J by 5 bases, with 10 bases between them. CDR3 size: 15 residues. TCRdb keeps only in-frame clones here, not all; method: immunoSEQ multiplex PCR. The data show about 210,000 clones, approximately 84% seen once. Sequences were obtained from peripheral blood. The clonotype was recovered from a woman aged 50 to 65 with active or convalescent COVID-19. The rearrangement links TRBV10-3 to TRBJ1-4; D is perhaps TRBD1 (6 bases). CDR3 coding DNA: TGTGCCATCAGTGAGTCAACAGGGCCGAATGAAAAACTGTTTTTT. Translating gives CAISESTGPNEKLFF.